A selection of T cell receptor beta chains follows, all from one sample in a study of tumor-infiltrating lymphocytes in primary liver carcinoma. One entry per CDR3 protein, called by TCRdb with MiXCR from the multiplex PCR reads. Among about 190,000 distinct CDR3 sequences listed, over 80% were seen once. Sample: tumor tissue from primary liver carcinoma. Receptors originate from a man aged 35-49 years with primary liver carcinoma and hepatitis B virus infection. CDR3s include the opening cysteine and the closing phenylalanine or tryptophan. Each record gives: D gene, J gene, clone size, V gene, CDR3 protein, CDR3 DNA. D genes are given only for firm matches. For some rows the clone size is stated as once, few or many, or as a class when expanded; others skip it.

d_call: NA; j_call: TRBJ2-2; clone_size: NA; v_call: TRBV6-1; cdr3_aa: CANSVRTAGELFF; cdr3_nt: TGTGCCAACAGTGTTCGGACAGCCGGGGAGCTATTTTTT
d_call: NA; j_call: TRBJ2-1; clone_size: NA; v_call: TRBV30; cdr3_aa: CAWSQPGSESYNEQLF; cdr3_nt: TGTGCCTGGAGCCAGCCCGGGTCTGAGTCCTACAATGAGCAGTTATTC
d_call: NA; j_call: TRBJ2-7; clone_size: NA; v_call: TRBV6-2/TRBV6-3; cdr3_aa: CASKRLEEGYEHCF; cdr3_nt: TGTGCCAGCAAAAGACTAGAGGAGGGCTACGAGCATTGCTTC
d_call: NA; j_call: TRBJ1-5; clone_size: NA; v_call: TRBV6-2/TRBV6-3; cdr3_aa: CASSLGGFRPHSNQPHHF; cdr3_nt: TGTGCCAGCAGTTTGGGAGGGTTCCGGCCTCATAGCAATCAGCCCCATCATTTT
d_call: NA; j_call: TRBJ2-7; clone_size: NA; v_call: TRBV7-8; cdr3_aa: CASSLGYDRTSYEQYF; cdr3_nt: TGTGCCAGCAGCTTAGGCTACGACAGGACCTCCTACGAGCAGTATTTC
d_call: TRBD1; j_call: TRBJ2-3; clone_size: once; v_call: TRBV5-4; cdr3_aa: CASSQALQGATDTQNF; cdr3_nt: TGTGCCAGCAGCCAAGCTTTACAGGGGGCAACAGATACGCAGAATTTC
d_call: NA; j_call: TRBJ2-1; clone_size: NA; v_call: TRBV24-1; cdr3_aa: CDTSDGIEQFF; cdr3_nt: TGTGATACCAGTGATGGTATTGAGCAGTTCTTC
d_call: TRBD1; j_call: TRBJ2-7; clone_size: NA; v_call: TRBV10-3; cdr3_aa: CAIRAPGQGSYEQYF; cdr3_nt: TGTGCTATCAGGGCTCCGGGACAGGGATCCTACGAGCAGTACTTC
d_call: NA; j_call: TRBJ2-5; clone_size: NA; v_call: TRBV29-1; cdr3_aa: CSVETGAGKTQYF; cdr3_nt: TGCAGCGTTGAAACTGGGGCCGGAAAGACCCAGTATTTC
d_call: TRBD2; j_call: TRBJ2-1; clone_size: NA; v_call: TRBV10-2; cdr3_aa: CATVRHAGEAYNGQFF; cdr3_nt: TGCGCCACGGTGCGACACGCGGGAGAGGCCTACAATGGGCAGTTCTTC
d_call: NA; j_call: TRBJ2-1; clone_size: NA; v_call: TRBV29-1; cdr3_aa: CRVRTAMGEQFF; cdr3_nt: TGCAGAGTTCGTACCGCAATGGGTGAGCAGTTCTTC
d_call: NA; j_call: TRBJ2-1; clone_size: NA; v_call: TRBV5-4; cdr3_aa: CASSLSTSPRYNVQFF; cdr3_nt: TGTGCCAGTAGCTTGTCAACCAGCCCTAGGTACAATGTGCAGTTCTTC
d_call: TRBD2; j_call: TRBJ2-1; clone_size: NA; v_call: TRBV5-1; cdr3_aa: CASSLTIAGGCNEQFF; cdr3_nt: TGCGCCAGCAGCTTGACTATAGCGGGAGGCTGCAATGAGCAGTTCTTC